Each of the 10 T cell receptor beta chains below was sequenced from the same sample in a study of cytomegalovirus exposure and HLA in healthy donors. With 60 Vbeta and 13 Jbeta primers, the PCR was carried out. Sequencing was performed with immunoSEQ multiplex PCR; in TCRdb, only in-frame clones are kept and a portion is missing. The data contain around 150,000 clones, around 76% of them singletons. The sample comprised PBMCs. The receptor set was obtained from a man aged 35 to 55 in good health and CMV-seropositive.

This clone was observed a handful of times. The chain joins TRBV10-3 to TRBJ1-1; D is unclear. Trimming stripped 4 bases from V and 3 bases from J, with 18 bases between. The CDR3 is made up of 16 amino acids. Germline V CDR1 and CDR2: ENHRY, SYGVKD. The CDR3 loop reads CAISGSPHGEDTEAFF. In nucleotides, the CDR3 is TGTGCCATCAGTGGATCGCCCCACGGGGAGGACACTGAAGCTTTCTTT.

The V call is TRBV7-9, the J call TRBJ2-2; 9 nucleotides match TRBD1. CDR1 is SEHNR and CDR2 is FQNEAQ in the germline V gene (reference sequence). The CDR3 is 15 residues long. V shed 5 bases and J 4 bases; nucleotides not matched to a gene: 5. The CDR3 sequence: CASSNRGLGTGELFF. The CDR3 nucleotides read TGTGCCAGCAGCAACAGGGGGCTTGGCACCGGGGAGCTGTTTTTT.

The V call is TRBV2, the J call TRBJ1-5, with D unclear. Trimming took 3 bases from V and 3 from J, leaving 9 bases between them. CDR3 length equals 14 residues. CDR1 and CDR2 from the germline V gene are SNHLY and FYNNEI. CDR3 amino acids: CASSESGPNQPQHF. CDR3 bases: TGTGCCAGCAGTGAGTCAGGCCCCAATCAGCCCCAGCATTTT.

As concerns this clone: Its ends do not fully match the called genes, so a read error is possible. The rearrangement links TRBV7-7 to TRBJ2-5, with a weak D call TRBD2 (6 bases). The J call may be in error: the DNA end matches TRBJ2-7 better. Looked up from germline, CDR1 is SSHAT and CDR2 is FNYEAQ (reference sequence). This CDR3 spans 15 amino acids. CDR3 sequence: CASSPLGGAPDEQYF. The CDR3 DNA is TGTGCTAGCAGCCCACTAGGAGGGGCCCCCGACGAGCAGTACTTC.

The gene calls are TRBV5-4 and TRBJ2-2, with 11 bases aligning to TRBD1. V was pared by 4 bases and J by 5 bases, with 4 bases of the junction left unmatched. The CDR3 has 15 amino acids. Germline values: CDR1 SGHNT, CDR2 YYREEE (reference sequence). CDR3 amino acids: CASSGRDRGTGELFF. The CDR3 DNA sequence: TGTGCCAGCAGCGGGAGGGACAGGGGGACCGGGGAGCTGTTTTTT. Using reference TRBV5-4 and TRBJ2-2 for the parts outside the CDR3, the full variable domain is ETGVTQSPTHLIKTRGQQVTLRCSSQSGHNTVSWYQQALGQGPQFIFQYYREEENGRGNFPPRFSGLQFPNYSSELNVNALELDDSALYLCASSGRDRGTGELFFGEGSRLTVL.

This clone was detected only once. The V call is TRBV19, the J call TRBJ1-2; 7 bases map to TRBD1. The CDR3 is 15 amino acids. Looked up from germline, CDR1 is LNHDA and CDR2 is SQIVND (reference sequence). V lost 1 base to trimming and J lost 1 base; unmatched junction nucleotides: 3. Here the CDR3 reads CASSIGDRNNYGYTF. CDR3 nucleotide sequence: TGTGCCAGTAGTATAGGGGACAGAAATAACTATGGCTACACCTTC.

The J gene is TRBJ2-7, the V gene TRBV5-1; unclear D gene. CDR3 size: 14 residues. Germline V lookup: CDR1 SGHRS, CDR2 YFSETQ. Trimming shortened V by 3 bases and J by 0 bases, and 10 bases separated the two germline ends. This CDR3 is CASSSQASSYEQYF. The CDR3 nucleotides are TGCGCCAGCAGCTCTCAGGCCTCCTCCTACGAGCAGTACTTC.

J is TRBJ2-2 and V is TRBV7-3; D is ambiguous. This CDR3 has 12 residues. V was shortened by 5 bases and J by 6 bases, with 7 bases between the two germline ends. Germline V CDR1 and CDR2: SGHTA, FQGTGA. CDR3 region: CASSPPAGELFF. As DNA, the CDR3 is TGTGCCAGCAGCCCCCCGGCCGGGGAGCTGTTTTTT.

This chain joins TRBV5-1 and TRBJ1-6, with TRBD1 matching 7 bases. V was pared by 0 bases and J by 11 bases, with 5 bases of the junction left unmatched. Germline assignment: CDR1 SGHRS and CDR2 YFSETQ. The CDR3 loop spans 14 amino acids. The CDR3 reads CASSLETGNPPLHF. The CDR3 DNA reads TGCGCCAGCAGCTTGGAGACAGGGAATCCACCCCTCCACTTT.

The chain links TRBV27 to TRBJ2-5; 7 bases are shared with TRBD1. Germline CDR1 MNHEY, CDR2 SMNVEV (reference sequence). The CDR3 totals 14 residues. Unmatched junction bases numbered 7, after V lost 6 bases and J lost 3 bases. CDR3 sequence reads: CASRRQGVKETQYF. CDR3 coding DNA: TGTGCCAGCAGGCGACAGGGTGTGAAAGAGACCCAGTACTTC.